These 10 T cell receptor beta chains came from one sample sequenced in a study of control samples from healthy donors and cancer patients. Data came from immunoSEQ multiplex PCR; TCRdb stores just in-frame clones and leaves some out. The data show about 180,000 clones, 90% seen once. Sequenced material: blood. Receptor source: a woman aged 45-59 years in good health.

The rearrangement uses TRBV28 and TRBJ2-1; D uncertain. Germline V gene sequence: CDR1 MDHEN, CDR2 SYDVKM. The germline V and J ends were trimmed by 8 bases and 5 bases, with 10 bases remaining between them. The CDR3 sequence is 12 residues long. The chain's CDR3 is CASSKMNNEQFF. The CDR3 nucleotides read TGTGCCAGCTCTAAAATGAACAATGAGCAGTTCTTC. The full variable domain, its missing parts supplied by reference TRBV28 and TRBJ2-1, is DVKVTQSSRYLVKRTGEKVFLECVQDMDHENMFWYRQDPGLGLRLIYFSYDVKMKEKGDIPEGYSVSREKKERFSLILESASTNQTSMYLCASSKMNNEQFFGPGTRLTVL.

The chain joins TRBV2 to TRBJ1-5; weak D call: TRBD1 (5 bases). The V end lost 7 bases, the J end lost 4 bases, and 8 bases lay between the germline ends. There are 12 residues in the CDR3. Germline lookup yields CDR1 SNHLY and CDR2 FYNNEI. The chain's CDR3 is CASTRGNQPQHF. Here the CDR3 DNA reads TGTGCCAGCACACGGGGGAATCAGCCCCAGCATTTT.

This chain joins TRBV5-1 and TRBJ2-4; maybe TRBD1 (5 bases). Germline loops: CDR1 SGHRS, CDR2 YFSETQ. V lost 2 bases to trimming and J lost 5 bases, with 5 bases between them. The CDR3 runs 12 residues. This CDR3 reads CASSLQENIQYF. The DNA of the CDR3 is TGCGCCAGCAGCTTACAGGAAAACATTCAGTACTTC.

This clone was seen a few times. The V gene is TRBV29-1, the J gene TRBJ2-1; D is perhaps TRBD1 (5 bases). V was cut by 3 bases and J by 7 bases, with 13 bases left in between. The CDR3 is 13 amino acids. The germline CDR1 and CDR2 sequences are SQVTM and ANQGSEA. CDR3 sequence reads: CSVEAGLVNEQFF. The CDR3 region has the DNA TGCAGCGTTGAGGCAGGGTTGGTGAATGAGCAGTTCTTC.

The chain uses TRBV12-3 or TRBV12-4 and TRBJ1-1; D uncertain. This CDR3 has 13 amino acids. The V gene lost 10 bases and the J gene lost 1 base, with 13 bases spanning the gap. The CDR3 nucleotides read TGTGCCACCACGACGGGCAGGAACACTGAAGCTTTCTTT. Its protein product is CATTTGRNTEAFF.

The chain has TRBV7-2 and TRBJ2-6; 8 positions match TRBD1. CDR1 and CDR2 from the germline V gene are SGHTA and FQGNSA. V trimming: 4 bases; J trimming: 18 bases; junction bases outside the gene matches: 11. The CDR3 runs 13 residues. The CDR3 is CASSSPGQARETF. As DNA, the CDR3 is TGTGCCAGCAGCTCACCGGGACAGGCCAGAGAGACTTTC.

The V call is TRBV28, the J call TRBJ2-1; 9 bases match TRBD2. The V segment lost 5 bases and the J segment 8 bases; nucleotides outside the gene matches: 13. The CDR3 sequence is 16 residues long. Germline values: CDR1 MDHEN, CDR2 SYDVKM. CDR3 sequence: CASSPRLRGRAHEQFF. The DNA for the CDR3 is TGTGCCAGCAGTCCCCGGTTACGCGGGAGGGCCCATGAGCAGTTCTTC.

This clone was detected only once. The chain combines TRBV14 with TRBJ2-1, with TRBD1 matching 8 bases. V lost 4 bases and J lost 4; bases outside the gene matches: 9. Germline lookup yields CDR1 SGHDN and CDR2 FVKESK. This CDR3 has 16 amino acids. This chain's CDR3 is CASSPPGDRNYNEQFF. CDR3 DNA sequence: TGTGCCAGCAGCCCCCCTGGGGACAGGAATTACAATGAGCAGTTCTTC.

The V and J genes are TRBV28 and TRBJ1-4; no clear D gene. The CDR3 is 13 residues long. The germline V and J ends were trimmed by 10 bases and 0 bases, with 9 bases remaining between them. Per germline, CDR1 MDHEN and CDR2 SYDVKM. The chain's CDR3 is CATRRATNEKLFF. The CDR3 region has the DNA TGTGCCACTAGGCGAGCAACTAATGAAAAACTGTTTTTT.

V is TRBV7-2 and J is TRBJ1-5; D perhaps matches TRBD1 (6 bases). CDR3 size: 15 residues. Deletions cut 5 bases from V and 6 bases from J, with 17 bases between. In germline, CDR1 is SGHTA, CDR2 FQGNSA. The CDR3 protein is CASSPWTAGSQPQHF. The DNA for the CDR3 is TGTGCCAGCAGCCCCTGGACAGCCGGGAGTCAGCCCCAGCATTTT. Full variable domain (outside the CDR3, taken from reference TRBV7-2 and TRBJ1-5): GAGVSQSPSNKVTEKGKDVELRCDPISGHTALYWYRQSLGQGLEFLIYFQGNSAPDKSGLPSDRFSAERTGGSVSTLTIQRTQQEDSAVYLCASSPWTAGSQPQHFGDGTRLSIL.